The clone carrying this T cell receptor (beta chain) has just a few counts. What it binds is unknown. This sample was included in a study of beta chain features in type 1 diabetes. Looking at the study overall: All samples yielded 107,917,701 examined sorted cells.

Blood was drawn once from each donor into heparinised tubes. The draws averaged about 120 mL. Purity of each sorted population was above 98%. The CDR3 totals 16 residues. V dropped 0 bases and J dropped 7 bases, with 16 bases sitting between them. Germline values: CDR1 SGDLS, CDR2 YYNGEE. Points from the study as a whole: In cDNA sequencing, cells with high TCR expression could be over-represented.

cDNA synthesis used the whole RNA isolate, giving expressed TCRB sequences. Produced via immunoSEQ multiplex PCR; TCRdb's table is partial and in-frame only. The sample shows 330,000 or so clones, 20% of them seen only once. The clonotype originates from a woman aged 18-30 years in good health. The specimen was naive CD4+ T cells from blood. This chain links TRBV9 with TRBJ1-4; weak D call: TRBD1 (6 bases). The DNA for the CDR3 is TGTGCCAGCAGCGTAGAGCCGGGACAAGTAGGTGAAAAACTGTTTTTT. Residues: CASSVEPGQVGEKLFF.